Below are 13 T cell receptor beta chains sequenced from a single sample in a study of shared clonotypes between healthy human individuals. Using immunoSEQ multiplex PCR, the repertoire was profiled, and TCRdb retains in-frame clones only, with some absent. The table lists about 2.4 million clones, around 94% of them singletons, with 0.11% to 0.15% in the top ten. Sequencing input: naive CD4+ T cells sorted from blood. Noted subset: CD45RA+ positively selected. The receptors were sampled from a man aged 18 to 29 in good health.

This chain links TRBV7-9 with TRBJ1-6; 10 bases line up with TRBD1. Germline V lookup: CDR1 SEHNR, CDR2 FQNEAQ (reference sequence). The CDR3 spans 16 residues. Trimming cost V 5 bases and J 5 bases; bases outside gene matches: 6. The chain's CDR3 is CASSDRTGGDNSPLHF. In DNA form, the CDR3 reads TGTGCCAGCAGCGACCGGACAGGGGGTGATAATTCACCCCTCCACTTT. Drawing the rest from reference TRBV7-9 and TRBJ1-6, the complete variable domain is DTGVSQNPRHKITKRGQNVTFRCDPISEHNRLYWYRQTLGQGPEFLTYFQNEAQLEKSRLLSDRFSAERPKGSFSTLEIQRTEQGDSAMYLCASSDRTGGDNSPLHFGNGTRLTVT.

The chain joins TRBV6-6 to TRBJ1-1; D ambiguous. This CDR3 is built from 11 residues. The germline V and J ends were trimmed by 8 bases and 4 bases, with 8 bases remaining between them. Germline-derived CDR1 and CDR2 are MNHNY and SVGAGI (reference sequence). CDR3 in DNA: TGTGCCAGCTTTTCGACCACTGAAGCTTTCTTT. Amino acid sequence: CASFSTTEAFF.

The chain couples TRBV6-5 to TRBJ2-5; a possible D gene is TRBD1 (8 bases). V lost 2 bases and J lost 6, with 19 bases in between. Germline V gene data show CDR1 as MNHEY and CDR2 as SVGAGI. The CDR3 length is 16 residues. The CDR3 reads CASSYQGASGIKTQYF. CDR3 bases: TGTGCCAGCAGTTACCAGGGGGCCAGCGGGATCAAGACCCAGTACTTC.

As to this clone: The sample contains more than one DNA sequence encoding this CDR3. The chain links TRBV5-1 to TRBJ1-1, with D hard to call. This CDR3 is built from 14 residues. The germline V and J ends were trimmed by 0 bases and 1 base, with 7 bases remaining between them. CDR1 is SGHRS, CDR2 YFSETQ, per germline. This CDR3 reads CASSLAGRNTEAFF. The CDR3, as DNA: TGCGCCAGCAGCTTGGCTGGTCGGAACACTGAAGCTTTCTTT.

The chain combines TRBV2 with TRBJ1-5; D not certain. The CDR3 spans 14 residues. V lost 7 bases and J 4 bases, leaving 14 bases between the germline ends. Germline assignment: CDR1 SNHLY and CDR2 FYNNEI. The CDR3: CASTDGTGNQPQHF. CDR3 DNA sequence: TGTGCCAGCACCGACGGAACGGGTAATCAGCCCCAGCATTTT.

The chain is built from TRBV4-3 and TRBJ1-6; no clear D. With 4 bases removed from V and 0 bases from J, the gap between germline ends came to 10 bases. This CDR3 has 16 amino acids. Germline V lookup: CDR1 LGHNA, CDR2 YSLEER. CDR3 amino acids: CASSLEPSSYNSPLHF. The CDR3 DNA is TGCGCCAGCAGCCTCGAACCAAGCTCCTATAATTCACCCCTCCACTTT.

The count of this clone is one. The J gene is TRBJ1-2, the V gene TRBV19; D is undetermined. Trimming stripped 2 bases from V and 8 bases from J, with 24 bases between. Per the germline V gene, CDR1 is LNHDA and CDR2 is SQIVND (reference sequence). The CDR3 loop spans 17 amino acids. As DNA, the CDR3 is TGTGCCAGTAGTATATCCCGCCCGGGGTTCCCCGCTCCCGGCTACACCTTC. It translates to CASSISRPGFPAPGYTF.

The chain combines TRBV29-1 with TRBJ2-1; D possibly uses TRBD1 or TRBD2 (5 bases each). Per the germline V gene, CDR1 is SQVTM and CDR2 is ANQGSEA. The ends were cut back, 5 bases at V and 10 bases at J, with 18 bases in the middle. The CDR3 loop spans 13 amino acids. In nucleotides, the CDR3 is TGCAGCGTTATCCCGCAGGGAGACTCCGAGCAGTTCTTC. Translating it yields CSVIPQGDSEQFF.

The chain employs TRBV18 and TRBJ2-5; 9 bases align to TRBD2. The ends lost 6 bases at V and 5 bases at J; junction bases unmatched: 10. The CDR3 is 15 amino acids. Per the germline V gene, CDR1 is KGHSH and CDR2 is LQKENI. The CDR3, as DNA: TGTGCCAGCTCTCCTATAGCGGGAGCAACGGAGACCCAGTACTTC. This encodes CASSPIAGATETQYF.

This clone was seen more than once but under ten times. The sample holds other DNA sequences that translate to the same CDR3. The rearrangement links TRBV5-1 to TRBJ2-7, with D perhaps matching TRBD1 (6 bases). Looked up from germline, CDR1 is SGHRS and CDR2 is YFSETQ. V shed 7 bases and J shed 0 bases, with 11 bases lying between them. CDR3 length equals 13 residues. The CDR3 protein is CASSRDNSYEQYF. The DNA for the CDR3 is TGCGCCAGCTCAAGGGACAACTCCTACGAGCAGTACTTC.

The V gene is TRBV6-6, the J gene TRBJ2-3; D unclear. The CDR3 is 14 residues long. Germline V gene lookup returns CDR1 MNHNY and CDR2 SVGAGI (reference sequence). V shed 5 bases and J shed 6 bases, with 15 bases lying between them. The DNA for the CDR3 is TGTGCCAGCAGTGACCCACCGGCGGCCGATACGCAGTATTTT. Translating gives CASSDPPAADTQYF.

This clone has more than one count but fewer than ten. V and J are TRBV2 and TRBJ1-5, with a tentative D call TRBD1 (6 bases). V shed 10 bases and J shed 6 bases, with 16 bases lying between them. CDR1 is SNHLY, CDR2 FYNNEI, per germline. There are 13 residues in the CDR3. The CDR3 protein is CATSEGVRQPQHF. For the CDR3, the DNA is TGTGCCACCTCTGAGGGGGTCCGTCAGCCCCAGCATTTT.

J is TRBJ1-2 and V is TRBV19, with D tentatively TRBD1 (6 bases). The length of the CDR3 is 15 residues. The germline gives CDR1 LNHDA, CDR2 SQIVND (reference sequence). V was trimmed by 7 bases and J by 2 bases, leaving 17 bases between them. The CDR3 DNA is TGTGCCAGTAAAACATCCCACGACAGGAACTATGGCTACACCTTC. Encoded protein: CASKTSHDRNYGYTF.